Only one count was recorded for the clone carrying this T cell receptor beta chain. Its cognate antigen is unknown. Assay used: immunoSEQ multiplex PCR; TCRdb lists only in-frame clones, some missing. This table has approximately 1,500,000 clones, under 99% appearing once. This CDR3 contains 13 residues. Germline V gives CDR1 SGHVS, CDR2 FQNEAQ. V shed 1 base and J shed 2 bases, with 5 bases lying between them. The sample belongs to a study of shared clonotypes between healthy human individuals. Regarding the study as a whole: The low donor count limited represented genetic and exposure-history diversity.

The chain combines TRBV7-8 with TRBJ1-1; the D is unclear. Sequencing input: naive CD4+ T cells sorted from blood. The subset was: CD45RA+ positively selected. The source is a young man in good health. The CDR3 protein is CASSLDFNTEAFF. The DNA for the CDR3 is TGTGCCAGCAGCTTAGATTTTAACACTGAAGCTTTCTTT.